This entry lists 14 T cell receptor beta chains sequenced from one sample in a study of T cells in Graves' hyperthyroidism and ophthalmopathy. Template material for amplifying TCR beta CDR3 regions consisted of RNA transcripts. A first-round RT-PCR of the TCR CDR3 used the HTBI primer set. TCRdb re-called the multiplex PCR reads through MiXCR, storing one row per CDR3 protein. This table has hundreds of thousands of distinct CDR3 sequences, 20% to 25% appearing once. Sequencing used blood. The receptors derive from a man in his fifties with Graves' hyperthyroidism.

The chain couples TRBV5-1 to TRBJ2-3; D is possibly TRBD2 (5 bases). Germline V CDR1 and CDR2: SGHRS, YFSETQ. V was trimmed by 4 bases and J by 3 bases, leaving 12 bases between them. CDR3 length: 14 amino acids. CDR3 sequence (DNA): TGCGCCAGCAGCCTATCGGGGAAAACAGATACGCAGTATTTT. This sequence encodes CASSLSGKTDTQYF.

This clonotype was seen a handful of times. The chain carries TRBV13 and TRBJ2-2; D remains unclear. The V gene's germline CDR1 is PRHDT and CDR2 FYEKMQ (reference sequence). V lost 5 bases to trimming and J lost 5 bases, with 12 bases between them. CDR3 length equals 14 residues. The CDR3 region is CASSHEQITGELFF. The DNA of the CDR3 is TGTGCCAGCAGCCACGAGCAGATTACCGGGGAGCTGTTTTTT.

A few counts support this clonotype. The V gene is TRBV11-2, the J gene TRBJ1-6, with a tentative D call TRBD1 (6 bases). Trimming pared 1 base from V and 8 bases from J, leaving 12 bases between. Germline values: CDR1 SGHAT, CDR2 FQNNGV. This CDR3 has 15 residues. CDR3 amino acids: CASSLAQGSHSPLHF. The CDR3, as DNA: TGTGCCAGCAGCTTAGCACAGGGTTCTCATTCACCCCTCCACTTT.

This clonotype was picked up many times. CDR3 sequence: CASRQGGEKLFF. The CDR3 coding sequence is TGTGCCAGCCGACAGGGAGGTGAAAAACTGTTTTTT. The rearrangement links TRBV13 to TRBJ1-4; TRBD1 aligns across 7 bases. V trimming: 8 bases; J trimming: 7 bases; junction bases outside the gene matches: 4. The CDR3 is 12 amino acids. The germline V gene encodes CDR1 PRHDT and CDR2 FYEKMQ (reference sequence).

This clonotype was detected a few times. This rearrangement joins TRBV20-1 to TRBJ2-3; tentative D call: TRBD2 (5 bases). This CDR3 is built from 15 residues. Germline CDR1 is DFQATT and CDR2 is SNEGSKA (reference sequence). V was trimmed by 1 base and J by 1 base, leaving 12 bases between them. CDR3 nucleotides: TGCAGTGCTAGAGCGGCTAGCAGGCGCACAGATACGCAGTATTTT. Protein: CSARAASRRTDTQYF.

The rearrangement uses TRBV3-1 and TRBJ2-7; perhaps TRBD2 as D (5 bases). Germline V gives CDR1 LGHDT, CDR2 YNNKEL (reference sequence). The CDR3 loop spans 12 amino acids. Trimming left V 8 bases short and J 3 bases short, with 11 bases between. For the CDR3, the DNA is TGTGCCAGCGGGAGAAAAAACTACGAGCAGTACTTC. Residues: CASGRKNYEQYF.

This clonotype was recorded many times. The gene calls are TRBV2 and TRBJ2-1; 8 bases align to TRBD2. The ends lost 6 bases at V and 10 bases at J; junction bases unmatched: 8. Germline V CDR1 and CDR2: SNHLY, FYNNEI. The CDR3 is made up of 13 amino acids. Here the CDR3 reads CASSLTTSVEQFF. The DNA of the CDR3 is TGTGCCAGCAGCCTCACGACTAGCGTGGAGCAGTTCTTC.

This clonotype has only one observation. CDR3 region: CASSLEPGQGARGANVLTF. In nucleotides, the CDR3 is TGCGCCAGCAGCTTGGAACCGGGACAGGGGGCGCGCGGGGCCAACGTCCTGACTTTC. The chain has TRBV5-1 and TRBJ2-6, with TRBD1 matching over 12 bases. After removal of 0 bases from V and 4 bases from J, the junction contained 8 bases not matched to a gene. This CDR3 is 19 amino acids long. Per the germline V gene, CDR1 is SGHRS and CDR2 is YFSETQ.

The chain has TRBV5-6 and TRBJ1-4; the D is unclear. Germline CDR1 is SGHDT and CDR2 is YYEEEE. CDR3 length: 17 residues. The germline V and J ends were trimmed by 2 bases and 6 bases, with 20 bases remaining between them. The CDR3 bases are TGTGCCAGCAGCTTATTTCGCGGCAGAAAAAGTGATGAAAAACTGTTTTTT. Protein: CASSLFRGRKSDEKLFF. The full variable domain, its missing parts supplied by reference TRBV5-6 and TRBJ1-4, is DAGVTQSPTHLIKTRGQQVTLRCSPKSGHDTVSWYQQALGQGPQFIFQYYEEEERQRGNFPDRFSGHQFPNYSSELNVNALLLGDSALYLCASSLFRGRKSDEKLFFGSGTQLSVL.

CDR3 sequence: CASSYFSGRANTGELFF. CDR3 nucleotides: TGTGCCAGCAGTTACTTTAGCGGGAGGGCTAACACCGGGGAGCTGTTTTTT. The chain recombines TRBV6-5 with TRBJ2-2; the match to TRBD2 covers 11 bases. Germline V lookup: CDR1 MNHEY, CDR2 SVGAGI. There are 17 residues in the CDR3. V was clipped by 1 base and J by 2 bases; unmatched bases: 3.

This clonotype was observed a few times. The junction differs from germline at one of its ends, possibly a read error. The genes are TRBV12-3 or TRBV12-4 and TRBJ1-5; 7 bases agree with TRBD1. The CDR3 spans 15 residues. CDR3 in DNA: TGTACCAGCAGTTGGCGGGCAGGGGGGTACCAGCCCCAGCATTTT. It codes for CTSSWRAGGYQPQHF.

J is TRBJ2-3 and V is TRBV20-1; the D is unclear. The ends were cut back, 3 bases at V and 6 bases at J, with 10 bases in the middle. This CDR3 contains 12 residues. Germline V gene sequence: CDR1 DFQATT, CDR2 SNEGSKA (reference sequence). The CDR3 protein is CSARIGSDTQYF. The CDR3 DNA reads TGCAGTGCTAGGATCGGATCGGATACGCAGTATTTT.

The chain recombines TRBV9 with TRBJ2-1; tentatively, D is TRBD1 (6 bases). The V gene's germline CDR1 is SGDLS and CDR2 YYNGEE. The CDR3 is 15 residues long. Trimming stripped 0 bases from V and 10 bases from J, with 17 bases between. Written as DNA, the CDR3 is TGTGCCAGCAGCGTAGTGGAGCGCACGAGGGGGGAGCAGTTCTTC. This gives the protein CASSVVERTRGEQFF.

This chain uses TRBV24-1 with TRBJ2-7, with D unclear. The germline V and J ends were trimmed by 3 bases and 0 bases, with 11 bases remaining between them. Germline values: CDR1 KGHDR, CDR2 SFDVKD. The CDR3 covers 15 residues. The CDR3 bases are TGTGCCACCAGTGATCCCAGTAGTCCCTCCTACGAGCAGTACTTC. Residues: CATSDPSSPSYEQYF.